This T cell receptor beta chain is from a study of response to subunit inactivated influenza vaccine. TCRdb re-analysed the RT-PCR reads in MiXCR, keeping a single row per CDR3 protein. Here the sample spans about 530,000 distinct CDR3 sequences, around 11% being singletons. As regards this clonotype: What it binds is not known.

Findings and limits, study-wide: Authors suggested that a seasonal influenza vaccination recruits few new T cells each time.

Germline CDR1 reads SGHRS; CDR2 reads YFSETQ. This CDR3 spans 15 amino acids. V was clipped by 4 bases and J by 5 bases; unmatched bases: 9. The sample in question was PBMCs from blood, obtained on the day of vaccination. This TCR was sampled from a man in his forties or fifties who received an inactivated influenza vaccine. This chain connects TRBV5-1 to TRBJ2-7, with 10 bases matching TRBD1. CDR3 sequence: CASSRDRGIFHEQYF. CDR3 in DNA: TGCGCCAGCAGCCGGGACAGGGGAATTTTTCACGAGCAGTACTTC.